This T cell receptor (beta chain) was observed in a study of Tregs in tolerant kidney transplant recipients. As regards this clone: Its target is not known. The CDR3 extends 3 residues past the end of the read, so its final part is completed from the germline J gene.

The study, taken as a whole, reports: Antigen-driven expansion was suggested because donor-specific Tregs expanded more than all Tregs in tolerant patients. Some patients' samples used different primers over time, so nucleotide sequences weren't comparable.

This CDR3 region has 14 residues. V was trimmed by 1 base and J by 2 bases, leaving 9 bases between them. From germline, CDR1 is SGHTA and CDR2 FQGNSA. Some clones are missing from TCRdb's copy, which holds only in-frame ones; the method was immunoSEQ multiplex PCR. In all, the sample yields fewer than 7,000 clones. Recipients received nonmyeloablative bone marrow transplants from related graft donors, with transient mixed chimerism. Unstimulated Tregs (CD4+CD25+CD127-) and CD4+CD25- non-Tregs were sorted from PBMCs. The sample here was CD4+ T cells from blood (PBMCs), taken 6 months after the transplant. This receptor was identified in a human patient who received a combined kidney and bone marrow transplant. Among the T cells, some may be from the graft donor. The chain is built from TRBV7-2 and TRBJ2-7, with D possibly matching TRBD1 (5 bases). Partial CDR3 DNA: TGTGCCAGCAGCTTAGGTGGGGCCCCCTACGAG. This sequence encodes CASSLGGAPYE. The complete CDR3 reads CASSLGGAPYEQYF.